The 16 T cell receptor beta chains below all came from one sample that was sequenced in a study of T cell responses to AZD1222 COVID-19 vaccine. Using immunoSEQ multiplex PCR, the repertoire was profiled, and TCRdb retains in-frame clones only, with some absent. The sample records approximately 110,000 clones, 85% to 90% being singletons. Sequencing used peripheral blood, obtained on day 0 of AZD1222 vaccination. These receptor sequences come from an adult in good health.

The chain uses TRBV5-6 and TRBJ2-3; 10 bases match TRBD2. The CDR3 covers 14 residues. Trimming took 2 bases from V and 8 from J; bases not matched to a gene: 5. CDR1 is SGHDT, CDR2 YYEEEE, per germline. This chain's CDR3 is CASSLRTSGGTQYF. The CDR3 bases are TGTGCCAGCAGCTTACGGACTAGCGGCGGTACGCAGTATTTT.

The DNA for the CDR3 is TGTGCCAGCAGCTCATTAGGGGAGCCTCGCCAAAGTGAGCAGTTCTTC. It encodes CASSSLGEPRQSEQFF. The chain recombines TRBV28 with TRBJ2-1; tentatively, D is TRBD1 or TRBD2 (5 bases each). The V end was cut by 6 bases, the J end by 9 bases, with 24 bases between. CDR3 size: 16 residues. Germline V gene data show CDR1 as MDHEN and CDR2 as SYDVKM. The full variable domain, with the rest looked up from reference TRBV28 and TRBJ2-1, is DVKVTQSSRYLVKRTGEKVFLECVQDMDHENMFWYRQDPGLGLRLIYFSYDVKMKEKGDIPEGYSVSREKKERFSLILESASTNQTSMYLCASSSLGEPRQSEQFFGPGTRLTVL.

V gene TRBV6-1 combines with J gene TRBJ1-6; D is unclear. CDR3 size: 17 residues. V gave up 4 bases and J gave up 5 bases, with 18 bases separating them. Germline V gene lookup returns CDR1 MNHNS and CDR2 SASEGT. The CDR3 nucleotides are TGTGCCAGCAGTGTACGGTATGGGTGGGCAAATAATTCACCCCTCCACTTT. Protein: CASSVRYGWANNSPLHF.

The chain is built from TRBV4-1 and TRBJ1-1; 8 bases align to TRBD1. Germline trimming cut 2 bases from V and 5 bases from J; bases unmatched to any gene: 4. The CDR3 has 14 residues. Germline V gene sequence: CDR1 MGHRA, CDR2 YSYEKL. In DNA form, the CDR3 reads TGCGCCAGCAGCCAAACACAGGGGGGTACTGAAGCTTTCTTT. This gives the protein CASSQTQGGTEAFF.

The chain's CDR3 is CASSMVGTGSNEQYF. CDR3 DNA: TGTGCCAGTAGTATGGTTGGGACGGGTTCCAACGAGCAGTACTTC. The chain couples TRBV19 to TRBJ2-7; D assignment may be TRBD1 or TRBD2 (5 bases each). Germline V gives CDR1 LNHDA, CDR2 SQIVND (reference sequence). The germline V and J ends were trimmed by 3 bases and 5 bases, with 17 bases remaining between them. CDR3 length equals 15 residues.

The chain has TRBV15 and TRBJ1-5; D unclear. The CDR3 is 16 residues long. Per the germline V gene, CDR1 is LNHNV and CDR2 is YYDKDF (reference sequence). V lost 0 bases, J lost 6 bases, and 15 bases lay in between. The CDR3 protein is CATSRDLGLRGQPQHF. The DNA of the CDR3 is TGTGCCACCAGCAGAGATCTAGGGCTCCGGGGTCAGCCCCAGCATTTT.

This chain connects TRBV6-5 to TRBJ2-1; D is uncertain. Trimming pared 5 bases from V and 1 base from J, leaving 9 bases between. This CDR3 contains 14 residues. The germline CDR1 and CDR2 sequences are MNHEY and SVGAGI. CDR3 protein: CASSKRSSYNEQFF. The DNA of the CDR3 is TGTGCCAGCAGTAAACGGTCGTCCTACAATGAGCAGTTCTTC.

This clone was seen a few times. The rearrangement links TRBV9 to TRBJ2-7, with D tentatively TRBD1 or TRBD2 (6 bases each). Germline CDR1 SGDLS, CDR2 YYNGEE. V shed 0 bases and J shed 5 bases, with 15 bases lying between them. The CDR3 is 15 amino acids. CDR3 amino acids: CASSVVGGRGDEQYF. DNA for the CDR3: TGTGCCAGCAGCGTAGTTGGGGGGCGCGGCGACGAGCAGTACTTC.

The rearrangement links TRBV10-1 to TRBJ2-3, with D possibly TRBD2 on 6 matching bases. Germline V CDR1 and CDR2: WNHNN, SYGVQD (reference sequence). CDR3 length: 14 residues. V lost 2 bases and J lost 5, with 11 bases in between. The CDR3 protein is CASSEAGMGDTQYF. The CDR3 DNA sequence: TGCGCCAGCAGTGAGGCGGGAATGGGAGATACGCAGTATTTT.

The rearrangement joins TRBV5-1 to TRBJ2-7, with 9 bases lining up with TRBD1. The CDR3 consists of 15 residues. The germline V gene encodes CDR1 SGHRS and CDR2 YFSETQ. V lost 4 bases to trimming and J lost 5 bases; unmatched junction nucleotides: 10. DNA for the CDR3: TGCGCCAGCAGCGTGCGCGGGACAGGGTCCCACGAGCAGTACTTC. The encoded protein is CASSVRGTGSHEQYF.

The CDR3 nucleotides read TGTGCCAGCAGTGCGGGACCAACCACTGAAGCTTTCTTT. Translating gives CASSAGPTTEAFF. The chain joins TRBV12-3 or TRBV12-4 to TRBJ1-1, with D tentatively TRBD1 (5 bases). The CDR3 spans 13 residues. Trimming left V 5 bases short and J 4 bases short, with 11 bases between.

The table lists this clone with a count of one. The CDR3 DNA reads as TGTGCCAGCAGCGCCCGACAGGGGGCAGGTTCGAACACCGGGGAGCTGTTTTTT. Its protein product is CASSARQGAGSNTGELFF. The rearrangement uses TRBV4-2 and TRBJ2-2; 10 positions match TRBD1. Germline values: CDR1 LGHNA, CDR2 YNFKEQ. CDR3 length equals 18 residues. Trimming took 5 bases from V and 0 from J; bases not matched to a gene: 9.

The V and J genes are TRBV5-1 and TRBJ2-5; D is possibly TRBD1 (6 bases). Germline V gene lookup returns CDR1 SGHRS and CDR2 YFSETQ. This CDR3 has 15 amino acids. V gave up 4 bases and J gave up 5 bases, with 18 bases separating them. CDR3 DNA: TGCGCCAGCAGCAGATCTGGGGGCACGAGCGAGACCCAGTACTTC. Translated, it gives CASSRSGGTSETQYF.

V is TRBV5-6 and J is TRBJ1-5, with D maybe TRBD1 (5 bases). Germline CDR1 SGHDT, CDR2 YYEEEE. Trimming took 4 bases from V and 0 from J, leaving 11 bases between them. The CDR3 length is 15 residues. CDR3 protein: CASSPRGGSNQPQHF. In DNA, the CDR3 is TGTGCCAGCAGCCCGCGTGGGGGTAGCAATCAGCCCCAGCATTTT.

There are a few counts of this clone. The chain uses TRBV28 and TRBJ1-1; 10 nucleotides align to TRBD1. The CDR3 has 13 amino acids. V lost 3 bases, J lost 7 bases, and 2 bases stayed unmatched. Germline lookup yields CDR1 MDHEN and CDR2 SYDVKM. The CDR3 reads CASSLRDRGEAFF. The DNA of the CDR3 is TGTGCCAGCAGTTTGCGGGACAGGGGTGAAGCTTTCTTT.

Only a few counts were recorded for this clone. This chain connects TRBV7-8 to TRBJ2-7, with 7 bases lining up with TRBD1. This CDR3 comprises 15 residues. With 2 bases clipped from V and 0 bases from J, the junction kept 4 bases outside the gene matches. The germline V gene encodes CDR1 SGHVS and CDR2 FQNEAQ. The CDR3 DNA follows: TGTGCCAGCAGCTTAAGGGGGCTCAGCTCCTACGAGCAGTACTTC. It codes for CASSLRGLSSYEQYF.